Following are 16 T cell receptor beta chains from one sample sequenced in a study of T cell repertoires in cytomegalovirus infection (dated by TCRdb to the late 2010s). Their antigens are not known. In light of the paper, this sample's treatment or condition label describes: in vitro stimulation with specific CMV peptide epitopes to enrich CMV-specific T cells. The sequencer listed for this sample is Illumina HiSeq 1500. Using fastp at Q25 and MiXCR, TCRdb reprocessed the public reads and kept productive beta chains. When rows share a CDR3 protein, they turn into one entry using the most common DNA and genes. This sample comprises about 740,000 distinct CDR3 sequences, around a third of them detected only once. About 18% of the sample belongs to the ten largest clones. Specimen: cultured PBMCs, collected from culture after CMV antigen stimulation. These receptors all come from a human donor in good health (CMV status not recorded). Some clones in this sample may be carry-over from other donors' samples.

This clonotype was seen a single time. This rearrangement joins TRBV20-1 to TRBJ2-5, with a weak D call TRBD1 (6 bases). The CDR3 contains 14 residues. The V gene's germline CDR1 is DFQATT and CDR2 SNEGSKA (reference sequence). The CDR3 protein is CSLTGWALQETQYF. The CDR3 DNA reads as TGCAGCTTAACAGGGTGGGCCTTACAAGAGACCCAGTACTTC.

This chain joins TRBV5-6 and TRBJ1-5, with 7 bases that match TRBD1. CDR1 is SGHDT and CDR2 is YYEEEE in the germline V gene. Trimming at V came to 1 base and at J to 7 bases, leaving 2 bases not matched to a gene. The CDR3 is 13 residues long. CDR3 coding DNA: TGTGCCAGCAGCTTGACAGGGGAACAGCCCCAGCATTTT. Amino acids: CASSLTGEQPQHF.

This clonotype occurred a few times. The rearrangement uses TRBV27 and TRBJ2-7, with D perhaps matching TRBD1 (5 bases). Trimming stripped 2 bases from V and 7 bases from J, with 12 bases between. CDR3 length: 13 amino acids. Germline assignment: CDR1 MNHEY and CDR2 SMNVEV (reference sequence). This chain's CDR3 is CASSLGQGWEQYF. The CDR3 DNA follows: TGTGCCAGCAGTTTAGGGCAGGGCTGGGAGCAGTACTTC.

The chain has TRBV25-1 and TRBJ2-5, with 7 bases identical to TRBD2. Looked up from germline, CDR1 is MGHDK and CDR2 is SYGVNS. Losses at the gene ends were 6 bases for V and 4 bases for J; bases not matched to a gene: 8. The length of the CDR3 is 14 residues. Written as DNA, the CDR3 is TGTGCCAGCAGCTGGGTAGCGGGCGGAGAGACCCAGTACTTC. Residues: CASSWVAGGETQYF.

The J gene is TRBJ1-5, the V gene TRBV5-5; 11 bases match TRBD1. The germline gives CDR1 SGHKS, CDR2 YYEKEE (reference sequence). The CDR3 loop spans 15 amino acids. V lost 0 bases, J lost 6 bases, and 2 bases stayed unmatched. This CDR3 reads CASSLGTGGSQPQHF. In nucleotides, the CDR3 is TGTGCCAGCAGCTTGGGGACAGGGGGCTCTCAGCCCCAGCATTTT. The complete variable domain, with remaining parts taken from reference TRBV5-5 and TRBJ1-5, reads DAGVTQSPTHLIKTRGQQVTLRCSPISGHKSVSWYQQVLGQGPQFIFQYYEKEERGRGNFPDRFSARQFPNYSSELNVNALLLGDSALYLCASSLGTGGSQPQHFGDGTRLSIL.

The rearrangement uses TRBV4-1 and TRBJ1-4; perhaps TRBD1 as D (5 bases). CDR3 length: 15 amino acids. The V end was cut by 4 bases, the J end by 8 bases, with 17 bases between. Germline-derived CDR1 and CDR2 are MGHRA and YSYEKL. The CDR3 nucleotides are TGCGCCAGCAGCCGGGAAACGGGGGGAGGGGAAAAACTGTTTTTT. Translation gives CASSRETGGGEKLFF.

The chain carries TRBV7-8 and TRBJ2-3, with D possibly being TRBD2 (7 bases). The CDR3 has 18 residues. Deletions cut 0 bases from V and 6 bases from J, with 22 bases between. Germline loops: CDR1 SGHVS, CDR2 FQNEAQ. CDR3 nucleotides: TGTGCCAGCAGCTTAGCATCGGGAAGGGGGGGCCCGGGGGATACGCAGTATTTT. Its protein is CASSLASGRGGPGDTQYF.

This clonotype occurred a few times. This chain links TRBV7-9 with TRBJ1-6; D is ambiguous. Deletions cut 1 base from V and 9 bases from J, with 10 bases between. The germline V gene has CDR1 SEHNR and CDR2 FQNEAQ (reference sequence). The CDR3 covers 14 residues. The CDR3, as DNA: TGTGCCAGCAGCTTAGAAGCCAGTGGTTCACCCCTCCACTTT. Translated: CASSLEASGSPLHF.

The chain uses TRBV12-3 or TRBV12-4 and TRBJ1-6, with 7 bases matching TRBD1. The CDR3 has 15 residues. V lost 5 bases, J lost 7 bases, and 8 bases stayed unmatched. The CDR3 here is CASSPQGQTNSPLHF. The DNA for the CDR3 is TGTGCCAGCAGTCCCCAGGGACAGACAAATTCACCCCTCCACTTT.

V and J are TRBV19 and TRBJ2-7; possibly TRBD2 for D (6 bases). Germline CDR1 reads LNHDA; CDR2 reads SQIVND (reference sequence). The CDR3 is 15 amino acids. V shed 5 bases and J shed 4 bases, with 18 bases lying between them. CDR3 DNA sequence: TGTGCCAGTAGTTTTGTTGGTTCGGGAGCATACGAGCAGTACTTC. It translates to CASSFVGSGAYEQYF.

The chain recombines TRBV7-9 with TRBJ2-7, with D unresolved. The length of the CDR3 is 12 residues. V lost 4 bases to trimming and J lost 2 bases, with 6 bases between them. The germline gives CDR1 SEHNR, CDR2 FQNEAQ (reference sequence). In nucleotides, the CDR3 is TGTGCCAGCAGCTCCCCGGCCTACGAGCAGTACTTC. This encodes CASSSPAYEQYF.

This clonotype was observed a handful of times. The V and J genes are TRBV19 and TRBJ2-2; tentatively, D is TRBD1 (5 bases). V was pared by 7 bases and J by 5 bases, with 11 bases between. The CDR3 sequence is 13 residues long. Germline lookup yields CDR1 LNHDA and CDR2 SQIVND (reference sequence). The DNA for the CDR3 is TGTGCCAGTATGGATAAGGGGACCGGGGAGCTGTTTTTT. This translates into CASMDKGTGELFF.

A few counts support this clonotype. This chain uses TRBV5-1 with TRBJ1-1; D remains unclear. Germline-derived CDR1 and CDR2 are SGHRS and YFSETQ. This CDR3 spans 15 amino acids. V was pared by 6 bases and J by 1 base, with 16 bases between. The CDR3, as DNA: TGCGCCAGCACCCCTTCTGCTTCCGGGAACACTGAAGCTTTCTTT. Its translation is CASTPSASGNTEAFF. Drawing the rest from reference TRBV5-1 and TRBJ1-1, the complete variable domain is KAGVTQTPRYLIKTRGQQVTLSCSPISGHRSVSWYQQTPGQGLQFLFEYFSETQRNKGNFPGRFSGRQFSNSRSEMNVSTLELGDSALYLCASTPSASGNTEAFFGQGTRLTVV.

Here the CDR3 reads CASSPLGSRPEETQYF. CDR3 DNA: TGTGCCAGCAGTCCCCTGGGTAGCCGCCCGGAAGAGACCCAGTACTTC. The chain recombines TRBV27 with TRBJ2-5; no clear D. The germline CDR1 and CDR2 sequences are MNHEY and SMNVEV (reference sequence). Trimming took off 5 bases at V and 3 bases at J, with 19 bases between the two ends. The CDR3 loop spans 16 amino acids.

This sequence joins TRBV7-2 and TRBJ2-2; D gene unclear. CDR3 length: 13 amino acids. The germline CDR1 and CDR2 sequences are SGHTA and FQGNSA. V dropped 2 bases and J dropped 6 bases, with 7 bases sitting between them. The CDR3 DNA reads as TGTGCCAGCAGCTTAAGAGGTTCCGGGGAGCTGTTTTTT. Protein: CASSLRGSGELFF.

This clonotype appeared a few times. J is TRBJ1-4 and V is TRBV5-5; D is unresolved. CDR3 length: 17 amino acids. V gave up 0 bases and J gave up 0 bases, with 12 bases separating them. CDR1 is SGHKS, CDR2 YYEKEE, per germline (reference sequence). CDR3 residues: CASSLGPLVATNEKLFF. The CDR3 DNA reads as TGTGCCAGCAGCTTGGGCCCTTTGGTTGCAACTAATGAAAAACTGTTTTTT. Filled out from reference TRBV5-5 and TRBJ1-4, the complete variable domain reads DAGVTQSPTHLIKTRGQQVTLRCSPISGHKSVSWYQQVLGQGPQFIFQYYEKEERGRGNFPDRFSARQFPNYSSELNVNALLLGDSALYLCASSLGPLVATNEKLFFGSGTQLSVL.